These T cell receptor beta chains were read from a single sample in a study of shared clonotypes between healthy human individuals. Sequencing used immunoSEQ multiplex PCR; TCRdb keeps in-frame clones, though not all of them. The top ten hold more than 9% of the sample, which has 190,000 or so clones, 66% seen once. What was sequenced was memory CD4+ T cells sorted from blood. The receptors were gathered from a man aged 25-45 years in good health. Both conserved end residues are part of each CDR3. Fields, in order: V gene, D gene, clone size, J gene, CDR3 protein, CDR3 DNA. The D gene is left open where the match is weak. Rows may omit the clone size; those that give it use once, few, many or a size class.

V gene: TRBV7-3; D gene: TRBD1; clone size: NA; J gene: TRBJ1-2; CDR3 protein: CASSSAGTGMTF; CDR3 DNA: TGTGCCAGCAGCTCGGCCGGGACAGGGATGACCTTC
V gene: TRBV5-6; D gene: TRBD1; clone size: NA; J gene: TRBJ2-4; CDR3 protein: CASSFWQGASKNIQYF; CDR3 DNA: TGTGCCAGCAGCTTCTGGCAGGGGGCCTCCAAAAACATTCAGTACTTC
V gene: TRBV6-1; D gene: NA; clone size: once; J gene: TRBJ2-7; CDR3 protein: CASNARATSYEQYF; CDR3 DNA: TGTGCCAGCAACGCTAGGGCGACCAGCTACGAGCAGTACTTC
V gene: TRBV5-1; D gene: NA; clone size: NA; J gene: TRBJ2-7; CDR3 protein: CASSLSGTNNEQYF; CDR3 DNA: TGCGCCAGCAGCTTGTCCGGGACGAACAACGAGCAGTACTTC
V gene: TRBV7-9; D gene: NA; clone size: NA; J gene: TRBJ2-2; CDR3 protein: CASSLRALAYTGELFF; CDR3 DNA: TGTGCCAGCAGCTTAAGGGCTCTAGCTTACACCGGGGAGCTGTTTTTT
V gene: TRBV28; D gene: NA; clone size: NA; J gene: TRBJ2-7; CDR3 protein: CASRPGHFYEQYF; CDR3 DNA: TGTGCCAGCAGACCGGGACACTTCTACGAGCAGTACTTC
V gene: TRBV14; D gene: NA; clone size: NA; J gene: TRBJ2-3; CDR3 protein: CASSHLGGGSAGTQYF; CDR3 DNA: TGTGCCAGCAGCCATCTAGGGGGAGGCTCGGCGGGTACGCAGTATTTT
V gene: TRBV30; D gene: TRBD1; clone size: NA; J gene: TRBJ1-2; CDR3 protein: CAWSWTGGYTF; CDR3 DNA: TGCGCCTGGAGCTGGACAGGCGGCTACACCTTC
V gene: TRBV5-1; D gene: NA; clone size: NA; J gene: TRBJ1-2; CDR3 protein: CASSFTFGQSYGYTF; CDR3 DNA: TGCGCCAGCAGCTTCACCTTCGGACAGTCCTATGGCTACACCTTC
V gene: TRBV6-5; D gene: NA; clone size: NA; J gene: TRBJ2-7; CDR3 protein: CASSYQISYEQYF; CDR3 DNA: TGTGCCAGCAGTTACCAGATTTCCTACGAGCAGTACTTC
V gene: TRBV5-1; D gene: TRBD1; clone size: NA; J gene: TRBJ2-7; CDR3 protein: CASNLGSTGHEQYF; CDR3 DNA: TGCGCCAGCAACTTGGGGTCGACAGGGCACGAGCAGTACTTC
V gene: TRBV29-1; D gene: NA; clone size: NA; J gene: TRBJ2-5; CDR3 protein: CSAEEGGETQYF; CDR3 DNA: TGCAGCGCCGAAGAGGGCGGAGAGACCCAGTACTTC
V gene: TRBV18; D gene: TRBD1; clone size: few; J gene: TRBJ2-1; CDR3 protein: CASSPPPGQGKYGQFF; CDR3 DNA: TGTGCCAGCTCCCCCCCGCCGGGACAGGGGAAATACGGGCAGTTCTTC
V gene: TRBV7-6; D gene: NA; clone size: NA; J gene: TRBJ1-3; CDR3 protein: CASSQTKSSGNTIYF; CDR3 DNA: TGTGCCAGCAGCCAGACAAAGAGCTCTGGAAACACCATATATTTT
V gene: TRBV30; D gene: NA; clone size: NA; J gene: TRBJ1-2; CDR3 protein: CAWSVHLGSNYGYTF; CDR3 DNA: TGTGCCTGGAGTGTACACTTGGGGAGCAACTATGGCTACACCTTC
V gene: TRBV5-1; D gene: NA; clone size: NA; J gene: TRBJ2-5; CDR3 protein: CASSLGGTREETQYF; CDR3 DNA: TGCGCCAGCAGCTTGGGGGGGACTCGCGAAGAGACCCAGTACTTC
V gene: TRBV11-2; D gene: NA; clone size: NA; J gene: TRBJ2-5; CDR3 protein: CASSSSGETQYF; CDR3 DNA: TGTGCCAGCAGCTCAAGTGGGGAGACCCAGTACTTC
V gene: TRBV5-4; D gene: NA; clone size: NA; J gene: TRBJ2-2; CDR3 protein: CASSLAAGDGELFF; CDR3 DNA: TGTGCCAGCAGCTTGGCCGCTGGGGACGGGGAGCTGTTTTTT
V gene: TRBV19; D gene: TRBD2; clone size: NA; J gene: TRBJ2-7; CDR3 protein: CASRSPSGSYEQYF; CDR3 DNA: TGTGCCAGTAGAAGCCCTAGCGGGTCCTACGAGCAGTACTTC
V gene: TRBV7-9; D gene: NA; clone size: NA; J gene: TRBJ2-1; CDR3 protein: CASSLNNEQFF; CDR3 DNA: TGTGCCAGCAGCTTAAACAATGAGCAGTTCTTC
V gene: TRBV5-1; D gene: NA; clone size: NA; J gene: TRBJ1-4; CDR3 protein: CASSMDGVKLFF; CDR3 DNA: TGCGCCAGCAGCATGGACGGGGTAAAACTGTTTTTT
V gene: TRBV21-1; D gene: NA; clone size: NA; J gene: TRBJ1-1; CDR3 protein: CASTKGGFAPEAFF; CDR3 DNA: TGTGCCAGCACCAAGGGGGGTTTCGCCCCCGAAGCTTTCTTT
V gene: TRBV2; D gene: NA; clone size: NA; J gene: TRBJ2-3; CDR3 protein: CASKTSPSTDTQYF; CDR3 DNA: TGTGCCAGCAAGACTAGTCCTAGCACAGATACGCAGTATTTT
V gene: TRBV5-1; D gene: NA; clone size: NA; J gene: TRBJ1-1; CDR3 protein: CASSLQGLGEAFF; CDR3 DNA: TGCGCCAGCAGCTTGCAGGGGCTAGGTGAAGCTTTCTTT
V gene: TRBV11-2; D gene: TRBD1; clone size: NA; J gene: TRBJ2-5; CDR3 protein: CASSLDQGARETQYF; CDR3 DNA: TGTGCCAGCAGCTTGGATCAGGGGGCGAGAGAGACCCAGTACTTC
V gene: TRBV6-1; D gene: NA; clone size: NA; J gene: TRBJ1-1; CDR3 protein: CASSEPGRGTEAFF; CDR3 DNA: TGTGCCAGCAGTGAACCTGGCAGGGGCACTGAAGCTTTCTTT
V gene: TRBV7-2; D gene: NA; clone size: NA; J gene: TRBJ2-2; CDR3 protein: CASSLVVGQGSGELFF; CDR3 DNA: TGTGCCAGCAGCTTAGTAGTTGGGCAGGGTTCCGGGGAGCTGTTTTTT
V gene: TRBV4-1; D gene: NA; clone size: NA; J gene: TRBJ2-1; CDR3 protein: CASSQPNPGVHSYNEQFF; CDR3 DNA: TGCGCCAGCAGCCAGCCAAACCCAGGGGTCCACTCCTACAATGAGCAGTTCTTC
V gene: TRBV5-1; D gene: TRBD2; clone size: many; J gene: TRBJ2-1; CDR3 protein: CASSFGLAGGSNEQFF; CDR3 DNA: TGCGCCAGCAGCTTTGGGCTAGCGGGAGGGTCGAATGAGCAGTTCTTC
V gene: TRBV10-1; D gene: TRBD1; clone size: NA; J gene: TRBJ2-2; CDR3 protein: CASSDLTGTGNIDGELFF; CDR3 DNA: TGCGCCAGCAGTGATCTAACCGGGACAGGGAATATCGACGGGGAGCTGTTTTTT
V gene: TRBV4-1; D gene: TRBD2; clone size: NA; J gene: TRBJ2-1; CDR3 protein: CASSLRLAGGNNEQFF; CDR3 DNA: TGCGCCAGCAGCCTCCGACTAGCGGGAGGGAACAATGAGCAGTTCTTC
V gene: TRBV18; D gene: TRBD1; clone size: NA; J gene: TRBJ1-1; CDR3 protein: CASSPSGQDGTEAFF; CDR3 DNA: TGTGCCAGCTCACCATCTGGACAGGACGGCACTGAAGCTTTCTTT
V gene: TRBV7-3; D gene: NA; clone size: NA; J gene: TRBJ2-1; CDR3 protein: CASSLQVFGEQFF; CDR3 DNA: TGTGCCAGCAGCTTACAAGTGTTCGGTGAGCAGTTCTTC
V gene: TRBV7-2; D gene: NA; clone size: NA; J gene: TRBJ1-4; CDR3 protein: CASSLQGSTNEKLFF; CDR3 DNA: TGTGCCAGCAGCTTACAGGGCTCGACTAATGAAAAACTGTTTTTT
V gene: TRBV2; D gene: NA; clone size: few; J gene: TRBJ2-5; CDR3 protein: CASSEEETQYF; CDR3 DNA: TGTGCCAGCAGTGAAGAAGAGACCCAGTACTTC
V gene: TRBV28; D gene: TRBD1; clone size: NA; J gene: TRBJ2-1; CDR3 protein: CASSPGQGNSYNEQFF; CDR3 DNA: TGTGCCAGCAGTCCAGGACAGGGCAACTCCTACAATGAGCAGTTCTTC
V gene: TRBV6-5; D gene: NA; clone size: NA; J gene: TRBJ1-1; CDR3 protein: CASSRGVDTSGAFF; CDR3 DNA: TGTGCCAGCAGCCGAGGGGTTGACACATCAGGAGCTTTCTTT
V gene: TRBV21-1; D gene: NA; clone size: NA; J gene: TRBJ2-1; CDR3 protein: CASSRGTSGRPSYNEQFF; CDR3 DNA: TGTGCCAGCAGCAGAGGGACTAGCGGGAGGCCCTCCTACAATGAGCAGTTCTTC
V gene: TRBV6-5; D gene: NA; clone size: few; J gene: TRBJ1-2; CDR3 protein: CASRDQGRGVQGYTF; CDR3 DNA: TGTGCCAGCAGAGATCAGGGTAGAGGGGTACAGGGCTACACCTTC
V gene: TRBV21-1; D gene: NA; clone size: NA; J gene: TRBJ2-7; CDR3 protein: CASSPKAGTGTYEQYF; CDR3 DNA: TGTGCCAGCAGCCCAAAAGCCGGGACAGGGACCTACGAGCAGTACTTC
V gene: TRBV2; D gene: NA; clone size: NA; J gene: TRBJ1-4; CDR3 protein: CASSLGRNEKLFF; CDR3 DNA: TGTGCCAGCAGTTTGGGAAGAAATGAAAAACTGTTTTTT
V gene: TRBV11-2; D gene: NA; clone size: NA; J gene: TRBJ2-7; CDR3 protein: CAPTGTYEQYF; CDR3 DNA: TGTGCCCCCACGGGGACTTACGAGCAGTACTTC
V gene: TRBV2; D gene: NA; clone size: NA; J gene: TRBJ2-5; CDR3 protein: CASSETWDQYF; CDR3 DNA: TGTGCCAGCAGTGAAACCTGGGACCAGTACTTC
V gene: TRBV5-1; D gene: NA; clone size: few; J gene: TRBJ2-5; CDR3 protein: CASSSEMQETQYF; CDR3 DNA: TGCGCCAGCAGCTCCGAGATGCAAGAGACCCAGTACTTC
V gene: TRBV28; D gene: NA; clone size: NA; J gene: TRBJ2-2; CDR3 protein: CASSFTSRATGGGELFF; CDR3 DNA: TGTGCCAGCAGTTTCACTTCCAGGGCGACGGGTGGCGGGGAGCTGTTTTTT
V gene: TRBV5-4; D gene: TRBD2; clone size: NA; J gene: TRBJ2-2; CDR3 protein: CASSLAEGLAGYTGELFF; CDR3 DNA: TGTGCCAGCAGCTTGGCCGAAGGGCTAGCGGGATACACCGGGGAGCTGTTTTTT
V gene: TRBV7-9; D gene: NA; clone size: NA; J gene: TRBJ2-1; CDR3 protein: CASSLARDTHEQFF; CDR3 DNA: TGTGCCAGCAGCTTAGCACGGGATACGCATGAGCAGTTCTTC
V gene: TRBV5-4; D gene: TRBD2; clone size: NA; J gene: TRBJ2-1; CDR3 protein: CASSPGLAGGGGYNEQFF; CDR3 DNA: TGTGCCAGCAGCCCGGGACTAGCGGGAGGTGGGGGATACAATGAGCAGTTCTTC
V gene: TRBV6-5; D gene: NA; clone size: NA; J gene: TRBJ2-7; CDR3 protein: CASSYFSAYEQYF; CDR3 DNA: TGTGCCAGCAGTTACTTTAGCGCCTACGAGCAGTACTTC
V gene: TRBV5-1; D gene: NA; clone size: NA; J gene: TRBJ2-3; CDR3 protein: CASSLELLQDTQYF; CDR3 DNA: TGCGCCAGCAGCTTGGAGTTGTTACAAGATACGCAGTATTTT
V gene: TRBV28; D gene: NA; clone size: NA; J gene: TRBJ1-5; CDR3 protein: CASSSQHRNQPQHF; CDR3 DNA: TGTGCCAGCAGTTCCCAACACAGAAATCAGCCCCAGCATTTT
V gene: TRBV6-6; D gene: NA; clone size: NA; J gene: TRBJ2-2; CDR3 protein: CASSRVTGELFF; CDR3 DNA: TGTGCCAGCAGCCGGGTAACCGGGGAGCTGTTTTTT
V gene: TRBV7-2; D gene: TRBD2; clone size: NA; J gene: TRBJ2-1; CDR3 protein: CASSLSRASGNSEQFF; CDR3 DNA: TGTGCCAGCAGCTTATCCCGGGCTAGCGGGAATAGTGAGCAGTTCTTC
V gene: TRBV28; D gene: TRBD1; clone size: few; J gene: TRBJ1-4; CDR3 protein: CASRDGQGFRKLFF; CDR3 DNA: TGTGCCAGCAGGGATGGACAGGGGTTTCGAAAACTGTTTTTT
V gene: TRBV7-2; D gene: NA; clone size: NA; J gene: TRBJ2-3; CDR3 protein: CASSSLHINSPDTQYF; CDR3 DNA: TGTGCCAGCAGCTCCCTCCACATTAATAGCCCAGATACGCAGTATTTT
V gene: TRBV29-1; D gene: TRBD1; clone size: few; J gene: TRBJ2-1; CDR3 protein: CSGRTGGNEQFF; CDR3 DNA: TGCAGCGGGCGGACAGGGGGGAATGAGCAGTTCTTC
V gene: TRBV4-2; D gene: NA; clone size: NA; J gene: TRBJ1-5; CDR3 protein: CASSQDSGNNNQPQHF; CDR3 DNA: TGTGCCAGCAGCCAAGATTCAGGTAATAACAATCAGCCCCAGCATTTT
V gene: TRBV11-1; D gene: NA; clone size: NA; J gene: TRBJ2-5; CDR3 protein: CASSLRNRDLQETQYF; CDR3 DNA: TGTGCCAGCAGCTTACGGAACAGGGACCTCCAAGAGACCCAGTACTTC
V gene: TRBV14; D gene: TRBD1; clone size: NA; J gene: TRBJ2-5; CDR3 protein: CASSITGTGGQTQYF; CDR3 DNA: TGTGCCAGCAGCATCACCGGGACAGGGGGACAGACCCAGTACTTC